This T cell receptor beta chain derives from a study of identical twins. Study-level points and caveats: Researchers reported weaker excess twin sharing in beta out-of-frame sequences. Out-of-frame alpha sequences common to twins were enriched for low generation probability.

Each cDNA held unique molecular identifiers, and template switching gave it a universal primer site. TCRdb recomputed calls from the 5' RACE reads with MiXCR, one row per CDR3 protein. This table has around 670,000 distinct CDR3 sequences, roughly 6.2% appearing once. The CDR3 loop spans 14 amino acids. The V end lost 4 bases, the J end lost 9 bases, and 16 bases lay between the germline ends. The germline CDR1 and CDR2 sequences are KGHDR and SFDVKD. This clonotype showed up many times. Its antigen is currently unknown. The chain joins TRBV24-1 to TRBJ2-3, with D unclear. The sequencing input was naive T cells sorted from blood. The receptor comes from a man aged 18 to 30 in good health. The CDR3 DNA follows: TGTGCCACCAGTGAGGGCAGAGTGCTTTCGACGCAGTATTTT. It codes for CATSEGRVLSTQYF.